The next 18 T cell receptor beta chains were all read from a single sample in a study of T-cell memory formation after mild COVID-19. TCRdb itself ran the 5' RACE reads through MiXCR, one entry per CDR3 protein. The repertoire holds 350,000 to 400,000 distinct CDR3 sequences, with roughly 14% as singletons. Material for sequencing was PBMCs or a T cell subset sorted from them (not recorded which). These receptors were collected from a man aged 18 to 29 who had mild COVID-19 (a few samples of this study predate the infection). Cell type and time point are not known.

In this sample, this clonotype turned up a few times. The chain joins TRBV30 to TRBJ2-3; D gene uncertain. Trimming pared 3 bases from V and 0 bases from J, leaving 7 bases between. The length of the CDR3 is 13 residues. Germline V gene data show CDR1 as GTSNPN and CDR2 as SVGIG (reference sequence). In nucleotides, the CDR3 is TGTGCCTGGAGCATGGCTAGCACAGATACGCAGTATTTT. Protein: CAWSMASTDTQYF.

The chain couples TRBV6-4 to TRBJ2-7; TRBD1 aligns across 8 bases. CDR3 length: 18 residues. V shed 3 bases and J 0 bases; nucleotides not matched to a gene: 13. Germline CDR1 is MRHNA and CDR2 is SNTAGT. CDR3 sequence: CASSDLRWTGSFSYEQYV. The CDR3, as DNA: TGTGCCAGCAGTGATTTACGCTGGACAGGGTCGTTCTCCTACGAGCAGTACGTC.

This clonotype was detected only a few times. The chain uses TRBV12-3 or TRBV12-4 and TRBJ1-1, with D possibly matching TRBD1 (5 bases). V lost 6 bases to trimming and J lost 2 bases, with 10 bases between them. CDR3 length equals 13 residues. The DNA for the CDR3 is TGTGCCAGCAGGGCTGACAGAAACACTGAAGCTTTCTTT. This sequence encodes CASRADRNTEAFF.

This clonotype has more than one count but fewer than ten. The chain is built from TRBV24-1 and TRBJ2-3, with D tentatively TRBD2 (6 bases). V was trimmed by 4 bases and J by 1 base, leaving 8 bases between them. Germline V CDR1 and CDR2: KGHDR, SFDVKD. The CDR3 is 14 amino acids. Written as DNA, the CDR3 is TGTGCCACCAGTGAGGAGGGCGGCACAGATACGCAGTATTTT. This encodes CATSEEGGTDTQYF.

The chain carries TRBV7-6 and TRBJ2-3, with TRBD2 identical over 9 bases. This CDR3 comprises 17 residues. V gave up 3 bases and J gave up 0 bases; unmatched junction bases: 7. CDR1 SGHVS and CDR2 FNYEAQ come from the germline V gene. CDR3 bases: TGTGCCAGCAGCTTTCGACTAGCGGAGCATAGCACAGATACGCAGTATTTT. It is translated as CASSFRLAEHSTDTQYF.

Many counts were recorded for this clonotype. V and J are TRBV28 and TRBJ1-6, with unresolved D. Between the trimmed V and J ends, which lost 5 bases and 0 bases, there was a span of 8 bases. Germline V CDR1 and CDR2: MDHEN, SYDVKM. The CDR3 sequence is 15 residues long. The CDR3 DNA reads TGTGCCAGCAGTCTTTTGAGCTCCTATAATTCACCCCTCCACTTT. Encoded protein: CASSLLSSYNSPLHF. The variable domain in full, completed from reference TRBV28 and TRBJ1-6, reads DVKVTQSSRYLVKRTGEKVFLECVQDMDHENMFWYRQDPGLGLRLIYFSYDVKMKEKGDIPEGYSVSREKKERFSLILESASTNQTSMYLCASSLLSSYNSPLHFGNGTRLTVT.

The CDR3 spells CASSFGETYGYTF. The CDR3 DNA reads TGTGCCAGCAGTTTCGGGGAAACCTATGGCTACACCTTC. The chain joins TRBV12-3 or TRBV12-4 to TRBJ1-2; D uncertain. V was cut by 3 bases and J by 4 bases, with 9 bases left in between. This CDR3 has 13 amino acids.

This clonotype came up many times. J is TRBJ1-2 and V is TRBV18; the D gene is possibly TRBD1 (5 bases). The V end lost 6 bases, the J end lost 4 bases, and 12 bases lay between the germline ends. CDR3 length: 13 amino acids. Germline V gives CDR1 KGHSH, CDR2 LQKENI. CDR3 sequence reads: CASSPDDSYGYTF. CDR3 nucleotides: TGTGCCAGCTCTCCTGATGACAGCTATGGCTACACCTTC.

In its sample, this clonotype was seen once. The CDR3 DNA reads TGCAGCGTTCTGGACATTATGAACACTGAAGCTTTCTTT. It codes for CSVLDIMNTEAFF. The V gene is TRBV29-1, the J gene TRBJ1-1; maybe TRBD1 (5 bases). Germline V lookup: CDR1 SQVTM, CDR2 ANQGSEA. The CDR3 is 13 amino acids. The germline V and J ends were trimmed by 5 bases and 0 bases, with 10 bases remaining between them.

The table lists this clonotype with a few counts. The CDR3 is CASSELPGLALETQYF. In DNA, the CDR3 is TGCGCCAGCAGCGAACTACCCGGACTAGCTTTGGAGACCCAGTACTTC. The chain couples TRBV5-1 to TRBJ2-5, with TRBD2 matching 8 bases. V lost 4 bases, J lost 5 bases, and 13 bases stayed unmatched. In germline, CDR1 is SGHRS, CDR2 YFSETQ. There are 16 residues in the CDR3.

This clonotype was observed a handful of times. This chain joins TRBV6-5 and TRBJ2-3, with 9 nucleotides matching TRBD1. Germline trimming cut 2 bases from V and 3 bases from J; bases unmatched to any gene: 0. Germline V gene lookup returns CDR1 MNHEY and CDR2 SVGAGI. The CDR3 sequence is 14 residues long. CDR3 nucleotides: TGTGCCAGCAGTTACGGGACAGGGACAGATACGCAGTATTTT. This translates into CASSYGTGTDTQYF.

The rearrangement joins TRBV5-1 to TRBJ1-5; D not certain. Trimming shortened V by 0 bases and J by 7 bases, and 14 bases separated the two germline ends. CDR1 is SGHRS, CDR2 YFSETQ, per germline. The CDR3 length is 15 residues. CDR3 amino acids: CASSLGWSSGQPQHF. The CDR3, as DNA: TGCGCCAGCAGCTTGGGATGGTCGTCGGGCCAGCCCCAGCATTTT. The entire variable domain, with the rest obtained from reference TRBV5-1 and TRBJ1-5, is as follows: KAGVTQTPRYLIKTRGQQVTLSCSPISGHRSVSWYQQTPGQGLQFLFEYFSETQRNKGNFPGRFSGRQFSNSRSEMNVSTLELGDSALYLCASSLGWSSGQPQHFGDGTRLSIL.

The J gene is TRBJ2-5, the V gene TRBV2; the D gene could be TRBD1 or TRBD2 (5 bases each). Germline V gene sequence: CDR1 SNHLY, CDR2 FYNNEI. This CDR3 has 13 residues. The ends were cut back, 8 bases at V and 5 bases at J, with 15 bases in the middle. CDR3 loop: CASFWGPGETQYF. In nucleotides, the CDR3 is TGTGCCAGCTTTTGGGGCCCGGGGGAGACCCAGTACTTC. Filled out from reference TRBV2 and TRBJ2-5, the complete variable domain reads EPEVTQTPSHQVTQMGQEVILRCVPISNHLYFYWYRQILGQKVEFLVSFYNNEISEKSEIFDDQFSVERPDGSNFTLKIRSTKLEDSAMYFCASFWGPGETQYFGPGTRLLVL.

This clonotype has just a few counts. The chain uses TRBV7-3 and TRBJ2-2; 10 bases line up with TRBD2. CDR1 and CDR2 from the germline V gene are SGHTA and FQGTGA. The CDR3 is 14 residues long. V gave up 5 bases and J gave up 5 bases; unmatched junction bases: 2. The CDR3 reads CASSTLAGTGELFF. In DNA form, the CDR3 reads TGTGCCAGCAGCACACTAGCGGGGACCGGGGAGCTGTTTTTT.

This clonotype was seen repeatedly, ten times or more. This chain uses TRBV9 with TRBJ2-2; D possibly corresponds to TRBD2 (7 bases). V gave up 4 bases and J gave up 0 bases, with 13 bases separating them. Germline V gives CDR1 SGDLS, CDR2 YYNGEE. There are 16 residues in the CDR3. The CDR3 region has the DNA TGTGCCAGCAGCCCCCGGGGGGCTGCGAACACCGGGGAGCTGTTTTTT. Residues: CASSPRGAANTGELFF.

Concerning this clonotype: Being one base from a much bigger clone, this may be a read error. The rearrangement links TRBV16 to TRBJ2-1, with 8 bases identical to TRBD1. The germline V gene encodes CDR1 KGHSY and CDR2 FQNENV. This CDR3 has 15 residues. CDR3: CANSRFKTGGNEQFF. Written as DNA, the CDR3 is TGTGCCAACAGCCGCTTCAAAACAGGGGGCAATGAGCAGTTCTTC.

The J gene is TRBJ2-2, the V gene TRBV12-3 or TRBV12-4; 10 bases line up with TRBD1. The CDR3 sequence is 15 residues long. Losses at the gene ends were 6 bases for V and 4 bases for J; bases not matched to a gene: 5. CDR3 nucleotides: TGTGCCAGCAGCCCGACAGGGGGCCGCACCGGGGAGCTGTTTTTT. Protein product: CASSPTGGRTGELFF.

This clonotype has just a few counts. The chain recombines TRBV7-3 with TRBJ2-3; D perhaps matches TRBD2 (7 bases). Trimming took off 2 bases at V and 2 bases at J, with 20 bases between the two ends. This CDR3 contains 18 residues. Looked up from germline, CDR1 is SGHTA and CDR2 is FQGTGA. The DNA of the CDR3 is TGTGCCAGCAGCTTACCCCGTGGAGGGGGGGCTGACACAGATACGCAGTATTTT. It translates to CASSLPRGGGADTDTQYF.